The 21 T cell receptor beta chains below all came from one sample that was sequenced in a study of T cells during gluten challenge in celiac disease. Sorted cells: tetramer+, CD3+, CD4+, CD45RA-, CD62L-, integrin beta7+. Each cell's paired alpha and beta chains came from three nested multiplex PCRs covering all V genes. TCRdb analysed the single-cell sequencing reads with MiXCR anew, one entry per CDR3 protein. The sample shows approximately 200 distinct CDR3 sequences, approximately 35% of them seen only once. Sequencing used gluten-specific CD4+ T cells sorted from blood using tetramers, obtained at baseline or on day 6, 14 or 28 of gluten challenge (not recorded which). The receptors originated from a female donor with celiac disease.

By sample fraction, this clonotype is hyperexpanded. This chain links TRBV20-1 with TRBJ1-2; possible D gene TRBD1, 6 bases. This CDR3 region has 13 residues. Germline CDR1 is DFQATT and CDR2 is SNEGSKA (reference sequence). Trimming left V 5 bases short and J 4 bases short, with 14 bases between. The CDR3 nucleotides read TGCAGTGCTGAGACACAACAGGGCTATGGCTACACCTTC. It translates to CSAETQQGYGYTF.

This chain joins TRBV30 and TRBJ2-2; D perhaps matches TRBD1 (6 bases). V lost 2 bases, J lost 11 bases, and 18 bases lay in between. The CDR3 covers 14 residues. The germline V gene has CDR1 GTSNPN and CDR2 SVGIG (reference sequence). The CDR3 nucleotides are TGTGCCTGGAGTCCACAGGGTTGGGACACCGAGCTGTTTTTT. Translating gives CAWSPQGWDTELFF.

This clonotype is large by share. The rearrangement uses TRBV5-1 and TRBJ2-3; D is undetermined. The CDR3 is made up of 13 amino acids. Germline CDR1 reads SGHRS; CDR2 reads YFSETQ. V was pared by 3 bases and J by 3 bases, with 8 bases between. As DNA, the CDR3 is TGCGCCAGCAGCTGGGTGGATACAGATACGCAGTATTTT. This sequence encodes CASSWVDTDTQYF.

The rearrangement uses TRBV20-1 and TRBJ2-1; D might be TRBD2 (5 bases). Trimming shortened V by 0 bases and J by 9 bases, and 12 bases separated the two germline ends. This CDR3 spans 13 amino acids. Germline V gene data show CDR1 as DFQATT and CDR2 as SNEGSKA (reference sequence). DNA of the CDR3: TGCAGTGCTAGAGATAGCCTAGCCCCTGAGCAGTTCTTC. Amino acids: CSARDSLAPEQFF.

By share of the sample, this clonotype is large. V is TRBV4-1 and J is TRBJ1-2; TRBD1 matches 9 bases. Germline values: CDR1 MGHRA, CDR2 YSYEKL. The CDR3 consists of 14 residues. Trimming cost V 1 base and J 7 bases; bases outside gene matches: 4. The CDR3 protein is CASSQGQGVIGYTF. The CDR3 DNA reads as TGCGCCAGCAGCCAAGGACAGGGGGTGATTGGCTACACCTTC.

CDR3 sequence: CASSIGARDTEAFF. The CDR3 nucleotides are TGCGCCAGCAGCATAGGGGCCCGAGATACTGAAGCTTTCTTT. The chain carries TRBV5-1 and TRBJ1-1, with D possibly TRBD1 on 5 matching bases. This CDR3 region has 14 residues. Germline V gene sequence: CDR1 SGHRS, CDR2 YFSETQ. Trimming cost V 4 bases and J 5 bases, with 15 bases left between them. Full variable domain (outside the CDR3, taken from reference TRBV5-1 and TRBJ1-1): KAGVTQTPRYLIKTRGQQVTLSCSPISGHRSVSWYQQTPGQGLQFLFEYFSETQRNKGNFPGRFSGRQFSNSRSEMNVSTLELGDSALYLCASSIGARDTEAFFGQGTRLTVV.

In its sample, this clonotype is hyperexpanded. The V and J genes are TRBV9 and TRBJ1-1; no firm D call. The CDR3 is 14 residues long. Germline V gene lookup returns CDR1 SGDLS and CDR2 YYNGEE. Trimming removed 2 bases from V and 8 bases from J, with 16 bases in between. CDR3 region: CASSVSPLTGEAFF. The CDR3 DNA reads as TGTGCCAGCAGCGTCAGCCCGTTGACGGGAGAAGCTTTCTTT.

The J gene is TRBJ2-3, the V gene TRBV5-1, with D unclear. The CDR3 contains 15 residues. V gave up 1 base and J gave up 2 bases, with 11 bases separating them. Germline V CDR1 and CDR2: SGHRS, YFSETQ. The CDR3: CASSLSGPNTDTQYF. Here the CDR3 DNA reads TGCGCCAGCAGCTTGTCCGGCCCAAACACAGATACGCAGTATTTT.

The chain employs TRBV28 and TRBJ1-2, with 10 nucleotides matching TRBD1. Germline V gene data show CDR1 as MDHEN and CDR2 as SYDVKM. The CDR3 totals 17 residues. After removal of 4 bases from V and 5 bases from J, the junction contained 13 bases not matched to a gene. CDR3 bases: TGTGCCAGCAGTTCGGAACTCTGGACAGGGGGAGGTTATGGCTACACCTTC. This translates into CASSSELWTGGGYGYTF.

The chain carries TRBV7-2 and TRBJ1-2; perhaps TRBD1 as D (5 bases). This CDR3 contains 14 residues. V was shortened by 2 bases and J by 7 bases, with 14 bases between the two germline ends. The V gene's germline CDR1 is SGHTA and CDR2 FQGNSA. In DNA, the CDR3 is TGTGCCAGCAGCTTAAGGCAGGGCGAGGGTGGCTACACCTTC. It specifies CASSLRQGEGGYTF.

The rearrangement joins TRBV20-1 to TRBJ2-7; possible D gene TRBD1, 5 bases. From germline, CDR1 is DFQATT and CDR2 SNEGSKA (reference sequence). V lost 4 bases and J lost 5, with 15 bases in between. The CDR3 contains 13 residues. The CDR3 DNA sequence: TGCAGTGCTACCGCCCAGGCAGGGCACGAGCAGTACTTC. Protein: CSATAQAGHEQYF.

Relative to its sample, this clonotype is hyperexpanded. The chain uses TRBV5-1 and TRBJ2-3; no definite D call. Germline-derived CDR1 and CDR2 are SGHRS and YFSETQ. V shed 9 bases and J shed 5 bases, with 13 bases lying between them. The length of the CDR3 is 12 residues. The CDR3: CATTLAGDTQYF. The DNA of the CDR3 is TGCGCCACCACTCTGGCCGGAGATACGCAGTATTTT.

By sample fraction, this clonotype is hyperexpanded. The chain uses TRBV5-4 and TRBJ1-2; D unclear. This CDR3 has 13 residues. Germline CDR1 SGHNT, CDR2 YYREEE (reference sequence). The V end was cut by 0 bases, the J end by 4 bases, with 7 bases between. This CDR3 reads CASSLASGYGYTF. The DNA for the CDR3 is TGTGCCAGCAGCTTGGCCTCGGGCTATGGCTACACCTTC.

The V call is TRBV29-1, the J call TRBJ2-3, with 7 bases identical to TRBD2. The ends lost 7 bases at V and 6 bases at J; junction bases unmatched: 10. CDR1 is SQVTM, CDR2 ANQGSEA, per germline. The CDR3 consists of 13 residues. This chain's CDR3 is CSAVAGWGDTQYF. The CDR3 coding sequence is TGCAGCGCCGTAGCGGGTTGGGGGGATACGCAGTATTTT.

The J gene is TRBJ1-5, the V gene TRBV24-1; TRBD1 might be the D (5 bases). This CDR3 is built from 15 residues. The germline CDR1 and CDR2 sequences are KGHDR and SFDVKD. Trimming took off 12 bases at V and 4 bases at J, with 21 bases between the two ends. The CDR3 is CADKLYVEGNQPQHF. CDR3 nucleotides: TGTGCCGACAAACTGTATGTTGAGGGGAATCAGCCCCAGCATTTT.

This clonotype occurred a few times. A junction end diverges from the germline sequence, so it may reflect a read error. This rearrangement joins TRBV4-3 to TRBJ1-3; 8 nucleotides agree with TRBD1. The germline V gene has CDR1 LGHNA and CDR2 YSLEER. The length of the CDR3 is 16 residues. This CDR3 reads CASSLLPDRGGTTIYF. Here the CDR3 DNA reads TGCGCCAGCAGCCTCCTACCCGACAGGGGAGGAACCACCATATATTTT.

Here the CDR3 reads CASSQAGLGGNYNEQFF. CDR3 nucleotides: TGTGCCAGCAGCCAAGCTGGCTTGGGGGGGAATTACAATGAGCAGTTCTTC. V and J are TRBV4-2 and TRBJ2-1, with TRBD2 matching over 7 bases. CDR3 length equals 17 residues. Unmatched junction bases numbered 10, after V lost 1 base and J lost 4 bases. Germline-derived CDR1 and CDR2 are LGHNA and YNFKEQ.

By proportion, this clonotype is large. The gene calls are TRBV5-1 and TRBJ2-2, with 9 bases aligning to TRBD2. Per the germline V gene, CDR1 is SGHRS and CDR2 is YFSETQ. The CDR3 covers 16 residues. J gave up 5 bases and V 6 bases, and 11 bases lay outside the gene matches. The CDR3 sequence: CASTPGLAGWTGELFF. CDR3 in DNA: TGCGCCAGCACCCCTGGTCTAGCGGGATGGACCGGGGAGCTGTTTTTT.

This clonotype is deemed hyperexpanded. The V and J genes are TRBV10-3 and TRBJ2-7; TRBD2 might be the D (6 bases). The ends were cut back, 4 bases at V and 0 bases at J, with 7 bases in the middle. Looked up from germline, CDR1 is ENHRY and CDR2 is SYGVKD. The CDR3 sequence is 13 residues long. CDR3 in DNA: TGTGCCATCAGTGTGGGACTCTCCTACGAGCAGTACTTC. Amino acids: CAISVGLSYEQYF.

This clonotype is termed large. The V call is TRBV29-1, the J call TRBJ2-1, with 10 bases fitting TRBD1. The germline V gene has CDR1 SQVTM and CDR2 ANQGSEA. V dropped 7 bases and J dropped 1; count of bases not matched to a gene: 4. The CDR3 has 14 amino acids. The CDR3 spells CSGWTGGSYNEQFF. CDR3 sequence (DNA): TGCAGCGGCTGGACAGGGGGATCCTACAATGAGCAGTTCTTC.

CDR3 loop: CASFLRPVFLGGYTF. The CDR3 nucleotides are TGTGCCAGCTTTCTTAGACCTGTTTTTCTGGGTGGCTACACCTTC. The chain employs TRBV6-1 and TRBJ1-2; no firm D call. CDR1 and CDR2 (germline): MNHNS, SASEGT. CDR3 length equals 15 residues. Trimming left V 8 bases short and J 7 bases short, with 23 bases between.